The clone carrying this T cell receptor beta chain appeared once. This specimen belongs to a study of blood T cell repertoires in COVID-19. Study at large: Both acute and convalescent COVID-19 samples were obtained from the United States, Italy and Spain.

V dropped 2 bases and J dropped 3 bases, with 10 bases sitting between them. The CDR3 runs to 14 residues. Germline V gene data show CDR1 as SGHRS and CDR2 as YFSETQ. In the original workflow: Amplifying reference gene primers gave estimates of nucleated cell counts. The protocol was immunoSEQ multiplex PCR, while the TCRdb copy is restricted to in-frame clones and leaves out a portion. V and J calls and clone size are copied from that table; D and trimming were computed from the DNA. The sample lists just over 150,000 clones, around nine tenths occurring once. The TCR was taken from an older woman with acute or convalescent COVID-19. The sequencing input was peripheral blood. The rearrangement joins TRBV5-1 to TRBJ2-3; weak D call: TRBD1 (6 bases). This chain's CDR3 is CASSFNGQTDTQYF. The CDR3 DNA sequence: TGCGCCAGCAGCTTTAACGGACAGACAGATACGCAGTATTTT. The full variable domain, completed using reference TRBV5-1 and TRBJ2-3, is KAGVTQTPRYLIKTRGQQVTLSCSPISGHRSVSWYQQTPGQGLQFLFEYFSETQRNKGNFPGRFSGRQFSNSRSEMNVSTLELGDSALYLCASSFNGQTDTQYFGPGTRLTVL.